This entry describes one T cell receptor beta chain. This sample is part of a study of blood T cell repertoires in COVID-19. Some clones are missing from TCRdb's copy, which holds only in-frame ones; the method was immunoSEQ multiplex PCR. The data show about 330,000 clones, approximately 87% seen once. CDR1 SGHDN and CDR2 FVKESK come from the germline V gene. The V gene lost 4 bases and the J gene lost 6 bases, with 16 bases spanning the gap. CDR3 length: 15 residues. V is TRBV14 and J is TRBJ2-4, with D tentatively TRBD1 (5 bases). The TCR comes from a woman aged 30 to 39 who had recovered from COVID-19. The sample was PBMCs or T cells enriched from blood (not recorded which). The CDR3 is CASSLDWTSRNIQYF. Here the CDR3 DNA reads TGTGCCAGCAGCCTAGATTGGACATCGAGAAACATTCAGTACTTC.